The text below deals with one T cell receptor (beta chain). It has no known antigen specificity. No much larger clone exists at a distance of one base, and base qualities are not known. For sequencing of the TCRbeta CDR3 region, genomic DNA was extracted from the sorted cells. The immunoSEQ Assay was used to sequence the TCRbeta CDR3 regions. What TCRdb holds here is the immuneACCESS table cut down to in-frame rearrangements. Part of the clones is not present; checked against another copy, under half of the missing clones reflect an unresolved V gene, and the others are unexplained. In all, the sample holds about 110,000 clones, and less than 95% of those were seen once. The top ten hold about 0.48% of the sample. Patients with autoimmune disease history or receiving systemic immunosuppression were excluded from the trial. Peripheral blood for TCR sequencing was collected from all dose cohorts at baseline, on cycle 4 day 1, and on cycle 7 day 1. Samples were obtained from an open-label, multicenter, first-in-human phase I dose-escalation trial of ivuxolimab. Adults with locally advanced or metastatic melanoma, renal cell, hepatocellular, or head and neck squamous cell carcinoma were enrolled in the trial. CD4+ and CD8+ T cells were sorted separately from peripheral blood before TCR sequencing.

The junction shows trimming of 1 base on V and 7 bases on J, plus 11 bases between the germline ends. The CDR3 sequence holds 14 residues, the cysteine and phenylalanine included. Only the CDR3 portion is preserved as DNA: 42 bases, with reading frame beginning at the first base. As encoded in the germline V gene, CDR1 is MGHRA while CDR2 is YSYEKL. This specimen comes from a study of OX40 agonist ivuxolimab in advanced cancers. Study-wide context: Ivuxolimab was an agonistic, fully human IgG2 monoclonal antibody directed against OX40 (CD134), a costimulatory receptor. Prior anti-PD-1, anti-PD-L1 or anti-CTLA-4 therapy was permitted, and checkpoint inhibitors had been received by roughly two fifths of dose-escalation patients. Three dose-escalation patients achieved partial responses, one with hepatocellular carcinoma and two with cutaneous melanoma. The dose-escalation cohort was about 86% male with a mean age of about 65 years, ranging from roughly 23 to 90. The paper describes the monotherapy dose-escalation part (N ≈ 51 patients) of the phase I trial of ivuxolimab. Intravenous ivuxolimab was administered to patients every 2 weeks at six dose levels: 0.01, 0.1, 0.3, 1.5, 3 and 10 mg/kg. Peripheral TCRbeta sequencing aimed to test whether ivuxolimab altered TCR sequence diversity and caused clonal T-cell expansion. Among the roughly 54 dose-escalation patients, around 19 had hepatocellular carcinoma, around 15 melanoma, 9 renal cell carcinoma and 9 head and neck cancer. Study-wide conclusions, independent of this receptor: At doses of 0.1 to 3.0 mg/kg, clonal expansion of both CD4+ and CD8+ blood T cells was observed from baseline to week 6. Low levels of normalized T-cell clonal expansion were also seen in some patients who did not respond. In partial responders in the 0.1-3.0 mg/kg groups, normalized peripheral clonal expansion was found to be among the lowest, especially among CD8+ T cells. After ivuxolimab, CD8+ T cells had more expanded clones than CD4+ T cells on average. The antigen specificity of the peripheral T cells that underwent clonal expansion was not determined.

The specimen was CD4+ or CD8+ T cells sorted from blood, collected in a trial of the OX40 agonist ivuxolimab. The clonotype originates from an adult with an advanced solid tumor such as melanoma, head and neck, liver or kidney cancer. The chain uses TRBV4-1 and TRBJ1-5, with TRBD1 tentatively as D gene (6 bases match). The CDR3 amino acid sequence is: CASSQVGAGQPQHF. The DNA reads TGCGCCAGCAGCCAAGTGGGGGCCGGGCAGCCCCAGCATTTT.